This TCR beta chain stems from a study of OX40 agonist ivuxolimab in advanced cancers. Study-level information: It was ivuxolimab, an agonistic anti-OX40 (CD134) antibody, that patients were treated with. Patients received ivuxolimab, an intravenous treatment, every 2 weeks at 0.01 to 10 mg/kg. The study's findings and limits: Expanded clones tended on average to be more numerous among CD8+ T cells than CD4+. In the 0.1 to 3.0 mg/kg range, CD4+ and CD8+ blood T cells had expanded clonally by week 6.

Assay: immunoSEQ multiplex PCR; the TCRdb copy retains only in-frame clones and omits some. The data contain 81,000 or so clones, 91% of them singletons. On this clone: Its antigen is not identified.

Germline CDR1 MGHRA, CDR2 YSYEKL. V lost 3 bases and J lost 1, with 6 bases in between. The CDR3 has 14 amino acids. The receptor comes from an adult with an advanced solid tumor such as melanoma, head and neck, liver or kidney cancer. This chain joins TRBV4-1 and TRBJ2-2; no clear D gene. The sequencing here drew on CD4+ or CD8+ T cells sorted from blood, taken in a trial of the OX40 agonist ivuxolimab. CDR3 in DNA: TGCGCCAGCAGCCAGCTAGGGAACACCGGGGAGCTGTTTTTT. This codes for CASSQLGNTGELFF.